This TCR beta chain originates from a study of blood T cell repertoires in COVID-19. Looking at the study overall: Samples taken during acute and convalescent COVID-19 were collected in the United States, Italy and Spain. The cDNA or gDNA used as material had been derived from T cells, B-cell-depleted T cells, or PBMCs.

Original processing notes: Amplification of reference gene primers was used by the study to estimate nucleated cell counts. Libraries were prepared by immunoSEQ multiplex PCR; TCRdb keeps only in-frame clonotypes and omits some of them. Clone size and the V and J calls come from that table; the DNA yielded D and trimming. This sample yields 350,000 to 450,000 clones, of which about 90% are seen a single time; about 1.7% belongs to the top ten. Recovery among Cohort 3 donors was established by two negative PCRs, clearance, or symptom resolution. CDR1 and CDR2 from the germline V gene are SGHTA and FQGNSA. The V gene lost 0 bases and the J gene lost 1 base, with 11 bases spanning the gap. The length of the CDR3 is 16 residues.

The chain uses TRBV7-2 and TRBJ2-3, with D unresolved. The receptor comes from a woman aged 25 to 45 who had recovered from COVID-19. Sequencing used PBMCs or T cells enriched from blood (not recorded which). CDR3: CASSLAGGTGTDTQYF. The CDR3 bases are TGTGCCAGCAGCTTAGCCGGCGGTACCGGCACAGATACGCAGTATTTT.